The clone carrying this T cell receptor (beta chain) was counted at least ten times. Its antigen remains unidentified. The authors made TCR beta libraries by quantitative 5'-RACE with molecular barcodes. MiXCR, applied by TCRdb to the 5' RACE reads, yields one record per CDR3 protein. The sample has some 220,000 distinct CDR3 sequences, about 7% seen once. V was pared by 2 bases and J by 4 bases, with 14 bases of the junction left unmatched. CDR1 is MNHNS, CDR2 SASEGT, per germline. The CDR3 covers 17 residues. The sample belongs to a study of CD8 T cells in ankylosing spondylitis. Study-wide results and limits: Ankylosing spondylitis blood appeared to be characterized by a TCR beta motif of several highly homologous variants. Reportedly, significant enrichment of disease-linked clones occurred in matched ankylosing spondylitis synovial fluid. Earlier work had already found some motif variants in reactive arthritis synovial fluid and blood. Disease-linked clones were found to be CD8+ and relatively rare in peripheral blood.

This receptor was identified in a male donor with ankylosing spondylitis. Specimen: blood, either unsorted or a sorted T cell fraction (not recorded which). The J gene is TRBJ2-7, the V gene TRBV6-1; 7 nucleotides match TRBD2. The CDR3 spells CASSEISRTRANYEQYF. CDR3 nucleotides: TGTGCCAGCAGTGAAATCTCCCGGACTAGGGCGAATTACGAGCAGTACTTC.